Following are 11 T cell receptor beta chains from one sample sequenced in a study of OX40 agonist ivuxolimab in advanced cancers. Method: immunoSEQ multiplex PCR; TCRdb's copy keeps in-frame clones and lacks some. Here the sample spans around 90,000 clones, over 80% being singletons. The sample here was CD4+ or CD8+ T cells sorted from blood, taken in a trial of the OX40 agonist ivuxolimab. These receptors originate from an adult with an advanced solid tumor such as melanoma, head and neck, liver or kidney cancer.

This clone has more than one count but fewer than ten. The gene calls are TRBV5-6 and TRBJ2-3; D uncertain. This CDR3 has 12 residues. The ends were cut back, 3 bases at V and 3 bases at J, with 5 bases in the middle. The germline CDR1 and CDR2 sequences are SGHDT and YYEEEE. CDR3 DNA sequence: TGTGCCAGCAGCTGGCGAACAGATACGCAGTATTTT. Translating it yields CASSWRTDTQYF.

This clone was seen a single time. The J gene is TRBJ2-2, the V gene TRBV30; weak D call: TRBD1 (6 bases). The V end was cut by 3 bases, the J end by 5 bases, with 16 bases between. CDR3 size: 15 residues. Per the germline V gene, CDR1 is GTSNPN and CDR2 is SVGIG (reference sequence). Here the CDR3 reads CAWRGKGVGTGELFF. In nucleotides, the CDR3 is TGTGCCTGGAGGGGGAAGGGGGTAGGGACCGGGGAGCTGTTTTTT.

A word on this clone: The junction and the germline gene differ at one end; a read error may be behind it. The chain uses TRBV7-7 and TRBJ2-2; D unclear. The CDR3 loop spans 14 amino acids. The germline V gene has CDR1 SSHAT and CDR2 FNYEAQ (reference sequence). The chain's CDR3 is CASTLGFGNGELFF. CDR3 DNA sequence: TGTGCTAGCACCCTGGGTTTCGGAAACGGGGAGCTGTTTTTT.

CDR3 DNA: TGTGCCAGTAGTATATACCCCGCCGGGATTGGAAACACCATATATTTT. It encodes CASSIYPAGIGNTIYF. This chain joins TRBV19 and TRBJ1-3; unclear D gene. The CDR3 loop spans 16 amino acids. The germline V and J ends were trimmed by 2 bases and 3 bases, with 14 bases remaining between them. Germline lookup yields CDR1 LNHDA and CDR2 SQIVND (reference sequence).

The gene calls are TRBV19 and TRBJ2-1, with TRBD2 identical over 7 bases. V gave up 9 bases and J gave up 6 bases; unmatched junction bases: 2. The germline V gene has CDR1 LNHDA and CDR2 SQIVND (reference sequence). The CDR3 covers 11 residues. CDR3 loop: CASGGTNEQFF. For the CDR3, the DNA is TGTGCCAGCGGGGGGACCAATGAGCAGTTCTTC. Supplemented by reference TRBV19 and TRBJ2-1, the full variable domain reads DGGITQSPKYLFRKEGQNVTLSCEQNLNHDAMYWYRQDPGQGLRLIYYSQIVNDFQKGDIAEGYSVSREKKESFPLTVTSAQKNPTAFYLCASGGTNEQFFGPGTRLTVL.

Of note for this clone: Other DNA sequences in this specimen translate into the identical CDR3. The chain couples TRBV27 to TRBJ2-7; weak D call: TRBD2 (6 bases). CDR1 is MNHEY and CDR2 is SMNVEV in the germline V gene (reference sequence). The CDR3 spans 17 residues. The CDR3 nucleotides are TGTGCTAGTTCCCCTACACCCGGGACTCTTAGCTCCTACGAGCAGTACTTC. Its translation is CASSPTPGTLSSYEQYF.

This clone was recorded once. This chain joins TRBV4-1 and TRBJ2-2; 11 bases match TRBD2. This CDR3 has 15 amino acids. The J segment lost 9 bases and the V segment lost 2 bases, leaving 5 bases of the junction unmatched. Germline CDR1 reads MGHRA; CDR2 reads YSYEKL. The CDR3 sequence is CASSQLAGGTRELFF. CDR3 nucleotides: TGCGCCAGCAGCCAACTAGCGGGAGGAACCAGGGAGCTGTTTTTT.

The CDR3: CASSIRVRAGDNEQFF. Written as DNA, the CDR3 is TGTGCCAGTAGTATTAGGGTGCGAGCGGGGGACAATGAGCAGTTCTTC. The chain carries TRBV19 and TRBJ2-1, with TRBD2 matching over 8 bases. Per the germline V gene, CDR1 is LNHDA and CDR2 is SQIVND (reference sequence). CDR3 length: 16 amino acids. The V gene end was trimmed by 3 bases and the J gene end by 5 bases; junction bases not matched to a gene: 9.

Written as DNA, the CDR3 is TGTGCCAGCAGCCCGAGTCCGGAGAACACTGAAGCTTTCTTT. Translation gives CASSPSPENTEAFF. This chain links TRBV11-2 with TRBJ1-1; unclear D gene. The CDR3 sequence is 14 residues long. Between the trimmed V and J ends, which lost 5 bases and 1 base, there was a span of 11 bases. The V gene's germline CDR1 is SGHAT and CDR2 FQNNGV.

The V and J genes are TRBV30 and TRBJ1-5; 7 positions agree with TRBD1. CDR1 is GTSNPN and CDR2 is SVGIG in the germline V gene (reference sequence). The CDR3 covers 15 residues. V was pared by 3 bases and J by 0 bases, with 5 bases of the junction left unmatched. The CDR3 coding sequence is TGTGCCTGGAGCCAGGGGGGGGGTAGCAATCAGCCCCAGCATTTT. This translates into CAWSQGGGSNQPQHF.

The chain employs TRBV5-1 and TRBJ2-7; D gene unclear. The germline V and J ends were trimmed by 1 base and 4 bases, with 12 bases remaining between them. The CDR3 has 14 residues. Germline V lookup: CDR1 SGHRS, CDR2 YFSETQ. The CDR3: CASSLIPQVYEQYF. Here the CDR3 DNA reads TGCGCCAGCAGCTTGATCCCCCAGGTTTACGAGCAGTACTTC.